Here is one T cell receptor beta chain with its context. The CDR3 runs to 12 residues. Looked up from germline, CDR1 is MNHEY and CDR2 is SVGAGI. V was cut by 7 bases and J by 8 bases, with 14 bases left in between. Time point of the sample: pretreatment peripheral blood. This specimen belongs to a study of PD-L1 blockade in urothelial cancer. Overall study context: Median T cell yield per blood sample was about 150,000 cells.

Only in-frame clones appear in the TCRdb table, and some are missing; sequencing was by immunoSEQ multiplex PCR. There are 70,000 to 100,000 clones in the sample; roughly 84% occur only once, and about 2.1% lies in the top ten. The chain uses TRBV6-5 and TRBJ1-2, with a tentative D call TRBD1 (6 bases). The sequence was obtained from a man aged 60 to 69 with urothelial cancer. The source material was PBMCs, sampled around atezolizumab (anti-PD-L1) treatment. The CDR3 bases are TGTGCCAGCACACAGGGATTTGCAGGCTACACCTTC. It translates to CASTQGFAGYTF.